The clone carrying this T cell receptor beta chain was picked up many times. Its target is unknown. V was clipped by 3 bases and J by 1 base; unmatched bases: 5. The CDR3 contains 16 residues. CDR1 SGHRS and CDR2 YFSETQ come from the germline V gene. TCR beta cDNA libraries had unique molecular identifiers. The source material, roughly 0.85 to 10 million T cells, gave rise to 450,000 to 550,000 cDNA molecules. One entry per CDR3 protein, called by TCRdb with MiXCR from the PCR reads. Of a few hundred thousand distinct CDR3 sequences listed, 36% are singletons. These data are taken from a study of post-analysis software for immune sequencing data. Findings of the study overall: Among roughly 5 TRBV segments more frequent in patients than controls were TRBV5-6, TRBV5-1 and TRBV20-1. Those samples that were prepared in the same batch co-clustered strongly by F measure.

This receptor was taken from a girl aged 5 to 17 with multiple sclerosis. The chain is built from TRBV5-1 and TRBJ1-1; 11 bases match TRBD1. Sample: blood. The CDR3 here is CASSSGTGGANTEAFF. The CDR3 nucleotides are TGCGCCAGCAGCTCAGGGACAGGGGGGGCGAACACTGAAGCTTTCTTT.